This T cell receptor beta chain was recorded in a study of blood T cell repertoires in COVID-19. Study-wide background: Samples of COVID-19 (acute and convalescent) were obtained from the United States, Italy and Spain.

The CDR3 runs to 13 residues. The V end lost 8 bases, the J end lost 0 bases, and 10 bases lay between the germline ends. Per the original data handling: Researchers report that nucleated cell counts were estimated from reference gene primer amplification. Sequencing used immunoSEQ multiplex PCR; TCRdb keeps in-frame clones, though not all of them. That table supplies the V and J calls and clone size; D and trimming were determined from the DNA. The table has about 74,000 clones, around 77% seen once; the top ten hold about a sixth. This chain uses TRBV23-1 with TRBJ1-1; tentatively, D is TRBD1 (6 bases). TRBV23-1 is classed as an ORF, of uncertain function. This clonotype originated in a man aged 65 to 79 with active or convalescent COVID-19. Sample: peripheral blood. The CDR3 DNA is TGCGCCAGCGGCCCAGGGGTGAACACTGAAGCTTTCTTT. It yields the protein CASGPGVNTEAFF.